This TCR beta chain was captured in a study of T cell clonality in common variable immunodeficiency. A remark on this clone: The DNA ends 3 residues before the CDR3 does, and the rest of the CDR3 is filled in from the germline J gene.

J was trimmed by 4 bases and V by 5 bases; bases with no gene match: 8. Germline V lookup: CDR1 SGHAT, CDR2 FQDESV (reference sequence). This CDR3 region has 15 residues. Generated by immunoSEQ multiplex PCR, the TCRdb table keeps only in-frame clones and is missing some. The sample holds tens of thousands of clones, and no clone turns up only once. The receptor's source is a person aged 18 to 75 in good health. The chain couples TRBV11-1 to TRBJ1-1; 9 bases fit TRBD1. Source material: peripheral blood mononuclear cells. CDR3 sequence reads: CASSDGQGLSTEAFF. The CDR3 DNA, read in part, is TGTGCCAGCAGCGATGGACAGGGGTTGAGCACTGAA.